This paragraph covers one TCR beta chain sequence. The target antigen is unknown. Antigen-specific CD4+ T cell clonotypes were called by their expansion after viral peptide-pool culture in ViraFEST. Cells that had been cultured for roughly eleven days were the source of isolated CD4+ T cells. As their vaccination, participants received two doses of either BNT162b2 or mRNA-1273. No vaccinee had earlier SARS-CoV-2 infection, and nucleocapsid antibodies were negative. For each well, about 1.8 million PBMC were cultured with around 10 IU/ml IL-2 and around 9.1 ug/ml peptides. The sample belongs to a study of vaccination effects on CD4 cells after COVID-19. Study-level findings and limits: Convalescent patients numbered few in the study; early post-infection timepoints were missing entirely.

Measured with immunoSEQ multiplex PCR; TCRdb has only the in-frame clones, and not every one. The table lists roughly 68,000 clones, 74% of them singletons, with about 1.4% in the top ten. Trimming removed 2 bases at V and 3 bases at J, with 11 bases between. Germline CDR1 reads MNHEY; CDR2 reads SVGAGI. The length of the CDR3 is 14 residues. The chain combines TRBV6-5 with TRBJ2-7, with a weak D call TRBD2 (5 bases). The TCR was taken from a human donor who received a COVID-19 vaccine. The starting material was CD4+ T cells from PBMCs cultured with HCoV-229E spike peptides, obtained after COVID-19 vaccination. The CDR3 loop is CASSYREFGYEQYV. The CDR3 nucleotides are TGTGCCAGCAGTTACAGGGAGTTTGGCTACGAGCAGTACGTC.